A single count supports the clone carrying this T cell receptor beta chain. The antigen is unknown. The data were obtained in a study of lymphopenia after photon versus proton radiotherapy. Study-wide findings and caveats: Photon-treated patients lost naive T cells and TCR diversity; proton-treated stayed stable.

There are 15 residues in the CDR3. Germline CDR1 reads SGHNT; CDR2 reads YYREEE (reference sequence). Germline trimming cut 1 base from V and 8 bases from J; bases unmatched to any gene: 7. Here immunoSEQ multiplex PCR was the method, and the copy in TCRdb shows in-frame clones only, minus some. The sample has 150,000 to 200,000 clones, less than 90% seen once. This chain connects TRBV5-4 to TRBJ2-1; 9 positions match TRBD2. The sample consisted of peripheral blood, taken from a patient treated with photon-based radiotherapy. The sequence was collected from a man aged 45-65 years with gastric cancer. CDR3 coding DNA: TGTGCCAGCAGCTTGAGGCTAGCGGGAAAGGATGAGCAGTTCTTC. Translated: CASSLRLAGKDEQFF.